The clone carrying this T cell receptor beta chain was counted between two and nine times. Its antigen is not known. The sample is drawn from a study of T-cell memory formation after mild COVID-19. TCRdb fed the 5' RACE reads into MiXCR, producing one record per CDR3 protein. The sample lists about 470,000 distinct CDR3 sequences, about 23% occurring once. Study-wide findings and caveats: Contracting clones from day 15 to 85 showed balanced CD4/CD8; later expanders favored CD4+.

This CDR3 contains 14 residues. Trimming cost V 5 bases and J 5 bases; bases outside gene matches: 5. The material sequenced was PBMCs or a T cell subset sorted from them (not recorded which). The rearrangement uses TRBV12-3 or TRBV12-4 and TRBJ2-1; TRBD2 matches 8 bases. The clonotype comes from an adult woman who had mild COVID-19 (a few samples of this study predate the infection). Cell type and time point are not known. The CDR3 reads CASSPGLANNEQFF. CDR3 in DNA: TGTGCCAGCAGTCCCGGACTAGCCAACAATGAGCAGTTCTTC.